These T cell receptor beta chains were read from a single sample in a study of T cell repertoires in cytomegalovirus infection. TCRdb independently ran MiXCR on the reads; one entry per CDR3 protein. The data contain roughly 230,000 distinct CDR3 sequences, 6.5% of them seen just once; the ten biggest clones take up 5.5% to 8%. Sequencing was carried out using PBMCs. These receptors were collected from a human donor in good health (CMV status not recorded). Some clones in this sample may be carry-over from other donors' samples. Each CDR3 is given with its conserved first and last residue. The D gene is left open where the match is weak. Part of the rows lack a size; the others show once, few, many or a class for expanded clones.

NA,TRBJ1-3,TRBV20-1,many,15,TGCAGTGCTAGACCCCCAGGGGATAGTGGAAACACCATATATTTT,CSARPPGDSGNTIYF
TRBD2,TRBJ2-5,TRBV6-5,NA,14,TGTGCCACCCAACGGAGCGGGGGGCAAGAGACCCAGTACTTC,CATQRSGGQETQYF
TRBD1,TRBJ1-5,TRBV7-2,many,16,TGTGCCAGCAGCTTAGGGGCAGGGGGAAGCAATCAGCCCCAGCATTTT,CASSLGAGGSNQPQHF
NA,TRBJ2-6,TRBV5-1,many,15,TGCGCCACCGCTGAGGGGGGCTCTGGGGCCAACGTCCTGACTTTC,CATAEGGSGANVLTF
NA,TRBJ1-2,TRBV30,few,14,TGTGCCTGGAGTGTACAGAGAACTAACTATGGCTACACCTTC,CAWSVQRTNYGYTF
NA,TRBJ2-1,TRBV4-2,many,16,TGTGCCAGCAGCCAAGTGGGCCTAACCCCCTACAATGAGCAGTTCTTC,CASSQVGLTPYNEQFF
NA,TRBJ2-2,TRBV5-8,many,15,TGTGCCAGCAGCCAGGTCGGGGGGCAGACCGGGGAGCTGTTTTTT,CASSQVGGQTGELFF
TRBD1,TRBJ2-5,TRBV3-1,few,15,TGTGCCAGCAGCACCCCGGGACAGGGTTTGTGGACCCAGTACTTC,CASSTPGQGLWTQYF
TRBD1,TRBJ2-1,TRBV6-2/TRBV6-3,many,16,TGTGCCAGCAGCACAGGGACAGGGAGCTCCTACAATGAGCAGTTCTTC,CASSTGTGSSYNEQFF
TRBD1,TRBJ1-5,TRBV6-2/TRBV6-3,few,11,TGTGCCAGCAGCCAACAGGGGAACCAGCATTTT,CASSQQGNQHF
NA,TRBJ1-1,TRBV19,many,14,TGTGCCAGTACCAACCGGGCCGAGAACACTGAAGCTTTCTTT,CASTNRAENTEAFF
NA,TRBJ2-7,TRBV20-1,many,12,TGCAGTGCAAACGACAAAACCTACGAGCAGTACTTC,CSANDKTYEQYF
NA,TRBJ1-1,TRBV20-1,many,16,TGCAGTGCTAGAGATTGGAGGGGGGGAATGAACACTGAAGCTTTCTTT,CSARDWRGGMNTEAFF
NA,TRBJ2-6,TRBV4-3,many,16,TGCGCCAGCAGCCAAGAAGCGGGTCAAGGGGCCAACGTCCTGACTTTC,CASSQEAGQGANVLTF
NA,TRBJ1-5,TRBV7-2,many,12,TGTGCCAGCAGCCCGCCGGGGCAGCCCCAGCATTTT,CASSPPGQPQHF
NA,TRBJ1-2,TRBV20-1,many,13,TGCAGTGCTAGAAGAGGGGCGGAGGGGGGCTACACCTTC,CSARRGAEGGYTF
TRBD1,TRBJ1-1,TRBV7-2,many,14,TGTGCCAGCAGCCCCGGGACAGCGAACACTGAAGCTTTCTTT,CASSPGTANTEAFF
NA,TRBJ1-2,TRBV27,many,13,TGTGCCAGCAGTTTTTCCCCGCCGGGTGGCTACACCTTC,CASSFSPPGGYTF
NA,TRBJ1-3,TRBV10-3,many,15,TGTGCCATCAGTGAGTCCAGGGGCAACGGAAACACCATATATTTT,CAISESRGNGNTIYF
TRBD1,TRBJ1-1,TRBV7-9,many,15,TGTGCCAGCAGCTCCCCCGCAGGGGGCAACACTGAAGCTTTCTTT,CASSSPAGGNTEAFF
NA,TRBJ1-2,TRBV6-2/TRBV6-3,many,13,TGTGCCAGCCGAACCCGGGACCGCGATGGCTACACCTTC,CASRTRDRDGYTF
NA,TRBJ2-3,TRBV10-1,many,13,TGCGCCAGCGGGACCGAGTACACAGATACGCAGTATTTT,CASGTEYTDTQYF
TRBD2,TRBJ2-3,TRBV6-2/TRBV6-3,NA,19,TGTGCCAGCAGTTACGTCGTGTCGGCAGCGGGGGGCCGCACAGATACGCAGTATTTT,CASSYVVSAAGGRTDTQYF
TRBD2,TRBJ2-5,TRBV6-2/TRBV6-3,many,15,TGTGCCAGCAGTTATGGGGATAGCGGGGCGGAGACCCAGTACTTC,CASSYGDSGAETQYF
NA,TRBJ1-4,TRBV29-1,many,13,TGCAGCGTTGAGGATGGGGCTGATGAAAAACTGTTTTTT,CSVEDGADEKLFF
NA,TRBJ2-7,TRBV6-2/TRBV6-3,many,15,TGTGCCAGCAGTTACAACCGGGAGCGGTTCTACGAGCAGTACTTC,CASSYNRERFYEQYF
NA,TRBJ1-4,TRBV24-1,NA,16,TGTGCCACCAGTGACGTCTCTTGGCGTGCGAATGAAAAACTGTTTTTT,CATSDVSWRANEKLFF
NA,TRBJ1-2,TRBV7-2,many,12,TGTGCCAGCAGCGGACGGACATATGGCTACACCTTC,CASSGRTYGYTF
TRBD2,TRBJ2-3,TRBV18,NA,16,TGTGCCAGCTCACCGACTACTAGCGGGGGGGCAGATACGCAGTATTTT,CASSPTTSGGADTQYF
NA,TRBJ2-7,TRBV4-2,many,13,TGTGCCAGCAGCCAAAGTAGACCCTACGAGCAGTACTTC,CASSQSRPYEQYF
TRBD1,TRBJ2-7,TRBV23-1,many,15,TGCGCCAGCAGTAGACCAAAAGGACAGGGGTGCGAGCAGTACTTC,CASSRPKGQGCEQYF
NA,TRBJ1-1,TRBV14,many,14,TGTGCCAGCAGCCCCCGGCATTTGAACACTGAAGCTTTCTTT,CASSPRHLNTEAFF
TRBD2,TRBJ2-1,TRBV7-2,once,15,TGTGCCAGCGGGTGGGGGGCGGGGGGGACCAATGAGCGGTTCTTC,CASGWGAGGTNERFF
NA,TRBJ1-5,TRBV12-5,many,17,TGTGCTAGTGGTTGGACAGATCCTCCGAATAGCAATCAGCCCCAGCATTTT,CASGWTDPPNSNQPQHF
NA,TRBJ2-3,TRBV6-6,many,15,TGTGCCAGCATCAGAGCGCGGGGGCTCACAGATACGCAGTATTTT,CASIRARGLTDTQYF
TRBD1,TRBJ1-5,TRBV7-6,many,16,TGTGCCAGCAGCCCTCAGGGGGCAGGAAGCAATCAGCCCCAGCATTTT,CASSPQGAGSNQPQHF
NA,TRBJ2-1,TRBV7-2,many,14,TGTGCCAGCAGCTTAGGGGGGAGGCACAATGAGCAGTTCTTC,CASSLGGRHNEQFF
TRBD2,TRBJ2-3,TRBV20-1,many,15,TGCAGTGCTAGGCCGATTAGCGGGGGGACAGATACGCAGTATTTT,CSARPISGGTDTQYF
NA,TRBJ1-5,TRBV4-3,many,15,TGCGCCAGCAGCCAAGAGTACAGAGACAATCAGCCCCAGCATTTT,CASSQEYRDNQPQHF